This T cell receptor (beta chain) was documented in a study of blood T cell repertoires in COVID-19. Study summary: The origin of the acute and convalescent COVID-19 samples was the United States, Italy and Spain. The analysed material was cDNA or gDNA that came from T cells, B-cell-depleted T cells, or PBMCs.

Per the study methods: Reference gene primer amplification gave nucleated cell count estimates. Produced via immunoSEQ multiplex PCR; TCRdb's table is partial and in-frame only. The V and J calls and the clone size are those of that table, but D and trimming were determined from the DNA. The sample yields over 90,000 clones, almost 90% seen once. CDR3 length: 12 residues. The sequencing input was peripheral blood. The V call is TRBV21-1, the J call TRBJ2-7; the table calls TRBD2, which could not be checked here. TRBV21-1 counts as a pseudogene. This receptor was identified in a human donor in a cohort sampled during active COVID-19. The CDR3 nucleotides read TGTGCCAGCAGCAGCGGGGCCCACGAGCAGTACTTC. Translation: CASSSGAHEQYF.